This T cell receptor beta chain emerged from a study of chemoradiotherapy in HPV16-positive cancers. Repertoires were sampled repeatedly during chemoradiotherapy. TCRdb's copy holds only in-frame clones and misses some; the assay was immunoSEQ multiplex PCR. The sample yields around 1,700 clones, 60% to 80% seen once. As to this clone: Its cognate antigen is unknown.

Broader study findings: In HPV16-positive patients, HPV-responsive T-cell expansion tracked better recurrence-free survival. Candidate HPV-specific clones and E7-related TCR motifs grew in tumor during treatment. Functional assays defining HPV-specific T cells used only a couple of HPV16-positive patients.

Germline V gives CDR1 SEHNR, CDR2 FQNEAQ (reference sequence). This CDR3 comprises 17 residues. V was clipped by 7 bases and J by 0 bases, with 19 bases between them. The specimen comprised tumor tissue, sampled from a patient who underwent chemoradiotherapy. The source of this sequence is a human donor with HPV-associated anogenital cancer. This chain connects TRBV7-9 to TRBJ1-3; maybe TRBD1 (6 bases). CDR3 sequence (DNA): TGTGCCAGCATAGGTGGCACGGGGGCTGTCTCTGGAAACACCATATATTTT. Amino acids: CASIGGTGAVSGNTIYF.